This T cell receptor (beta chain) emerged from a study of metastatic and nonmetastatic thyroid tumors. Thyroid surgery was performed in patients who had received no treatment beforehand. This clone was seen more than once but under ten times. V was clipped by 4 bases and J by 6 bases, with 16 bases between them. From germline, CDR1 is LGHDT and CDR2 YNNKEL (reference sequence). The CDR3 spans 14 residues. TCRdb re-called clones from the PCR reads using MiXCR. The data contain roughly 15,000 clones, 20% to 30% of them singletons. This TCR came from a female donor with papillary thyroid cancer or a benign thyroid nodule (not recorded which). Some clones in this sample may be carry-over from other donors' samples. The chain combines TRBV3-1 with TRBJ2-7, with D unclear. Sequenced material: tumor tissue. The CDR3 loop is CASSLTDLGGEQYF. The CDR3 DNA is TGTGCCAGCAGCCTAACGGATCTCGGCGGCGAGCAGTACTTC.